These 10 T cell receptor beta chains came from one sample sequenced in a study of Graves' ophthalmopathy and Graves' hyperthyroidism. Amplification of TCR beta CDR3 regions used RNA transcripts. The library came from an HTBI-primed first-round RT-PCR and a second-round multiplex PCR. Each CDR3 protein is one row after TCRdb ran MiXCR on the multiplex PCR reads. The sample yields over a million distinct CDR3 sequences, roughly 35% seen once. The sequenced material came from peripheral blood or thyroid tissue (not recorded which). These receptors were obtained from an adult man with Graves' hyperthyroidism.

The V and J genes are TRBV6-5 and TRBJ1-2; 8 bases fit TRBD1. CDR3 length: 16 residues. V lost 6 bases, J lost 1 base, and 10 bases stayed unmatched. Germline V CDR1 and CDR2: MNHEY, SVGAGI. Here the CDR3 DNA reads TGTGCCAGCAGCCATCACACAGGGGGAGGTAACTATGGCTACACCTTC. Its protein is CASSHHTGGGNYGYTF.

In the case of this clonotype: At one of its ends the junction is not consistent with the germline gene, which may arise from a read error. The chain uses TRBV7-9 and TRBJ1-2, with 11 bases aligning to TRBD1. From germline, CDR1 is SEHNR and CDR2 FQNEAQ (reference sequence). The CDR3 has 14 residues. This CDR3 reads CASSPPGQGDGHTF. As DNA, the CDR3 is TGTGCCAGCAGCCCCCCGGGACAGGGGGATGGCCACACCTTC.

With respect to this clonotype: A single base separates this from a much larger clone, so it may be a read error. This rearrangement joins TRBV12-3 or TRBV12-4 to TRBJ1-2; D unclear. The CDR3 is 13 residues long. CDR3: CASSFRADRGYAF. The DNA of the CDR3 is TGTGCCAGCAGTTTTCGGGCAGATAGAGGCTACGCCTTC.

As to this clonotype: A far larger clone is off by one base, so a read error is likely. The chain recombines TRBV6-1 with TRBJ2-5; no clear D. The CDR3 runs to 13 residues. Trimming took 5 bases from V and 1 from J, leaving 8 bases between them. Germline values: CDR1 MNHNS, CDR2 SASEGT. The DNA for the CDR3 is TGTGCCAGCAGTAAAGGGCCCCAAGAGACCCAGTACTTC. This codes for CASSKGPQETQYF.

This sequence joins TRBV20-1 and TRBJ1-1; D uncertain. Germline loops: CDR1 DFQATT, CDR2 SNEGSKA (reference sequence). The CDR3 covers 14 residues. The V end was cut by 5 bases, the J end by 11 bases, with 24 bases between. CDR3 coding DNA: TGCAGTGCTGCGGACGGAGATTATAGGGTTGGGGCTTTCTTT. Translated, it gives CSAADGDYRVGAFF.

J is TRBJ1-2 and V is TRBV7-9; D gene unclear. Germline lookup yields CDR1 SEHNR and CDR2 FQNEAQ (reference sequence). Trimming took off 1 base at V and 6 bases at J, with 12 bases between the two ends. This CDR3 contains 14 residues. The CDR3 DNA follows: TGTGCCAGCAGCTTAGTACCGGGGAGCCATGGCTACACCTTC. Translation gives CASSLVPGSHGYTF.

This chain joins TRBV10-3 and TRBJ2-2, with 7 bases that match TRBD2. J gave up 9 bases and V 4 bases, and 8 bases lay outside the gene matches. This CDR3 contains 14 residues. Germline CDR1 and CDR2: ENHRY and SYGVKD. CDR3 DNA: TGTGCCATCAGTGGAGCGGGACGTGCCCGGGAGCTGTTTTTT. Its translation: CAISGAGRARELFF.

Notes on this clonotype: The junction differs from germline at one of its ends, possibly a read error. The chain has TRBV6-6 and TRBJ2-7, with D perhaps being TRBD1 or TRBD2 (6 bases each). The germline gives CDR1 MNHNY, CDR2 SVGAGI (reference sequence). The CDR3 contains 14 residues. The CDR3: CASSYEGGSDEQYF. CDR3 nucleotides: TGTGCCAGCAGTTACGAGGGGGGCTCCGACGAGCAGTACTTC.

This clonotype was observed many times. This chain joins TRBV19 and TRBJ1-1, with 7 positions matching TRBD1. Germline V gives CDR1 LNHDA, CDR2 SQIVND (reference sequence). The CDR3 contains 12 residues. V shed 9 bases, J shed 6 bases, and the junction held 7 bases outside the gene matches. CDR3 in amino acids: CASKKGTAEAFF. Written as DNA, the CDR3 is TGTGCCAGCAAGAAAGGGACAGCTGAAGCTTTCTTT.

This clonotype was seen at least ten times. The rearrangement joins TRBV7-8 to TRBJ2-5; 12 nucleotides match TRBD2. The CDR3 runs to 16 residues. Germline-derived CDR1 and CDR2 are SGHVS and FQNEAQ. V shed 4 bases, J shed 0 bases, and the junction held 3 bases outside the gene matches. CDR3 nucleotide sequence: TGTGCCAGCAGCTCTTGGACTAGCGGGAACCAAGAGACCCAGTACTTC. This gives the protein CASSSWTSGNQETQYF.